The entry below describes one TCR beta chain. The CDR3 is 16 residues long. Germline values: CDR1 LNHDA, CDR2 SQIVND (reference sequence). The V gene end was trimmed by 5 bases and the J gene end by 7 bases; junction bases not matched to a gene: 8. The data were taken from a study of cytomegalovirus exposure and HLA in healthy donors. Amplification used 60 Vbeta primers and 13 Jbeta primers. Using immunoSEQ multiplex PCR, the repertoire was profiled, and TCRdb retains in-frame clones only, with some absent. The data hold about 190,000 clones, with 75% to 90% observed a single time. Sequenced input: PBMCs. This TCR was recovered from a boy between 10 and 17 years old in good health and CMV-seronegative. The gene calls are TRBV19 and TRBJ2-2; 12 bases map to TRBD1. Here the CDR3 reads CASSPRDRGLIGELFF. The CDR3 DNA reads as TGTGCCAGTAGTCCCAGGGACAGGGGGCTAATCGGGGAGCTGTTTTTT.